This T cell receptor beta chain was recorded in a study of CD8+ T cells in alopecia areata. Study at large: For the treated group, dosing was oral tofacitinib at 5 to 10 mg twice daily. Tofacitinib therapy lasting 6 to 18 months was followed by 6 months off drug.

Peripheral blood and lesional scalp punch biopsies were taken from alopecia areata patients. Points on this clone: What it binds is unknown.

Sequencing relied on a cDNA template that was reverse transcribed from extracted RNA. Sequencing used immunoSEQ multiplex PCR; TCRdb keeps in-frame clones, though not all of them. Among almost 250,000 clones, about 68% were seen once, and the ten largest hold approximately 1.2%. Looked up from germline, CDR1 is GTSNPN and CDR2 is SVGIG (reference sequence). This CDR3 has 18 amino acids. V was trimmed by 4 bases and J by 1 base, leaving 23 bases between them. Study-wide findings and caveats: An increase in clonality over normal scalp was evident in lesional scalp, especially alopecia totalis/universalis.

This TCR was recovered from a human donor with alopecia areata. The chain links TRBV30 to TRBJ2-1, with D perhaps given as TRBD1 or TRBD2 (6 bases each). The source material was CD4+ T cells sorted from blood, sampled at week 0. The CDR3 is CAWINWGASSPSYNEQFF. Here the CDR3 DNA reads TGTGCCTGGATCAACTGGGGGGCTAGTTCCCCTTCCTACAATGAGCAGTTCTTC.